This TCR beta chain was captured in a study of blood T cell repertoires in COVID-19. The germline V gene encodes CDR1 SGDLS and CDR2 YYNGEE. Trimming took off 1 base at V and 5 bases at J, with 10 bases between the two ends. The CDR3 extends over 14 amino acids. The data were produced by immunoSEQ multiplex PCR, yet TCRdb's version contains in-frame clones alone and is incomplete. The table includes about 280,000 clones, roughly 91% detected once. The clonotype was recovered from a woman aged 25 to 39 with COVID-19, enrolled during active disease. The chain joins TRBV9 to TRBJ2-4; the D gene is possibly TRBD1 (6 bases). The sequencing sample was made of peripheral blood. In nucleotides, the CDR3 is TGTGCCAGCAGCGTATTCGCAGGGGAAAACATTCAGTACTTC. It specifies CASSVFAGENIQYF.